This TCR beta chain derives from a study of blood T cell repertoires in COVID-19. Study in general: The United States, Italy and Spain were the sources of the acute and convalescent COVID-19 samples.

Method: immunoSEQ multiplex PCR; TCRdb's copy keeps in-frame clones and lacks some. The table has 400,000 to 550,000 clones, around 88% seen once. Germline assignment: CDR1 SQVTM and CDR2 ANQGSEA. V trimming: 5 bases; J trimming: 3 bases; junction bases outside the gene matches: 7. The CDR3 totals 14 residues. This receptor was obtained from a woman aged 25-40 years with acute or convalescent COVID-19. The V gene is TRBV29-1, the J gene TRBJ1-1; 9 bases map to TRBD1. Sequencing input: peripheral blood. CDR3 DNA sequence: TGCAGCGTTATTGACAGGGGGATGTACACTGAAGCTTTCTTT. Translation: CSVIDRGMYTEAFF.